Below are 14 T cell receptor beta chains sequenced from a single sample in a study of blood T cell repertoires in COVID-19. Here immunoSEQ multiplex PCR was the method, and the copy in TCRdb shows in-frame clones only, minus some. In the table there are around 140,000 clones, roughly 84% of which are singletons. Sequencing was performed on PBMCs or T cells enriched from blood (not recorded which). The receptors were gathered from a man aged 45-65 years in a cohort exposed to, infected with or recovered from COVID-19 (not recorded which).

This rearrangement joins TRBV18 to TRBJ1-1, with D unresolved. Looked up from germline, CDR1 is KGHSH and CDR2 is LQKENI. The V end was cut by 1 base, the J end by 1 base, with 10 bases between. The CDR3 contains 15 residues. CDR3: CASSPHPGWNTEAFF. DNA for the CDR3: TGTGCCAGCTCACCACATCCGGGGTGGAACACTGAAGCTTTCTTT. Full variable domain (missing parts from reference TRBV18 and TRBJ1-1): NAGVMQNPRHLVRRRGQEARLRCSPMKGHSHVYWYRQLPEEGLKFMVYLQKENIIDESGMPKERFSAEFPKEGPSILRIQQVVRGDSAAYFCASSPHPGWNTEAFFGQGTRLTVV.

The V and J genes are TRBV11-3 and TRBJ1-1; 7 bases map to TRBD1. The CDR3 totals 14 residues. V trimming: 5 bases; J trimming: 10 bases; junction bases outside the gene matches: 13. CDR1 is SGHNT, CDR2 YENEEA, per germline. The CDR3 loop reads CASSTGLGDRVAFF. In DNA, the CDR3 is TGTGCCAGCAGCACCGGTTTGGGAGACAGGGTAGCTTTCTTT.

DNA of the CDR3: TGTGCCTGGAGTTCAGGGGGAATGGATGGCTACACCTTC. Its protein product is CAWSSGGMDGYTF. The chain employs TRBV30 and TRBJ1-2; 7 nucleotides line up with TRBD1. Germline assignment: CDR1 GTSNPN and CDR2 SVGIG (reference sequence). Trimming at V came to 2 bases and at J to 6 bases, leaving 6 bases not matched to a gene. The CDR3 is 13 residues long.

This clone was observed a few times. This sequence joins TRBV5-8 and TRBJ2-2; 8 positions match TRBD1. Germline CDR1 and CDR2: SGHTS and YDEGEE. With 6 bases clipped from V and 1 base from J, the junction kept 8 bases outside the gene matches. The CDR3 covers 16 residues. The CDR3 bases are TGTGCCAGCATTTCCCAGGACAGGGAGAACACCGGGGAGCTGTTTTTT. Amino acid sequence: CASISQDRENTGELFF.

V and J are TRBV5-1 and TRBJ1-4, with TRBD1 matching 10 bases. CDR1 is SGHRS and CDR2 is YFSETQ in the germline V gene. Trimming removed 6 bases from V and 5 bases from J; junction bases left unmatched: 10. This CDR3 spans 16 amino acids. This CDR3 is CASKPRTGQGNEKLFF. The CDR3 DNA sequence: TGCGCCAGCAAACCCCGGACGGGACAGGGGAATGAAAAACTGTTTTTT. The entire variable domain, with the rest obtained from reference TRBV5-1 and TRBJ1-4, is as follows: KAGVTQTPRYLIKTRGQQVTLSCSPISGHRSVSWYQQTPGQGLQFLFEYFSETQRNKGNFPGRFSGRQFSNSRSEMNVSTLELGDSALYLCASKPRTGQGNEKLFFGSGTQLSVL.

The CDR3, as DNA: TGTGCCACCGCTACGCCGGGCACAGATACGCAGTATTTT. Its protein product is CATATPGTDTQYF. The gene calls are TRBV24-1 and TRBJ2-3; D gene unclear. From germline, CDR1 is KGHDR and CDR2 SFDVKD. V was trimmed by 9 bases and J by 1 base, leaving 10 bases between them. This CDR3 has 13 residues.

This chain connects TRBV6-2 or TRBV6-3 to TRBJ1-2, with D possibly being TRBD1 (5 bases). Trimming cost V 2 bases and J 7 bases, with 8 bases left between them. Germline CDR1 is MNHEY and CDR2 is SVGEGT. This CDR3 comprises 12 residues. The CDR3 nucleotides read TGTGCCAGCAGTTACGCGGGACGTGGCTACACCTTC. It translates to CASSYAGRGYTF.

This chain uses TRBV19 with TRBJ2-5, with 10 positions matching TRBD2. The CDR3 is 16 amino acids. Germline V CDR1 and CDR2: LNHDA, SQIVND (reference sequence). Losses at the gene ends were 3 bases for V and 5 bases for J; bases not matched to a gene: 9. CDR3 sequence: CASSIRSGLARETQYF. The CDR3 region has the DNA TGTGCCAGTAGTATCCGATCGGGACTAGCGCGGGAGACCCAGTACTTC.

This chain joins TRBV28 and TRBJ2-1, with D possibly TRBD2 on 5 matching bases. This CDR3 spans 14 amino acids. CDR1 and CDR2 (germline): MDHEN, SYDVKM. The V gene lost 0 bases and the J gene lost 6 bases, with 9 bases spanning the gap. In nucleotides, the CDR3 is TGTGCCAGCAGTTTATGGGCCGAGGGCAATGAGCAGTTCTTC. Translated: CASSLWAEGNEQFF.

The chain combines TRBV2 with TRBJ1-2; D remains ambiguous. CDR1 is SNHLY and CDR2 is FYNNEI in the germline V gene. This CDR3 comprises 13 residues. The V gene lost 6 bases and the J gene lost 1 base, with 9 bases spanning the gap. The CDR3 protein is CASSAGINYGYTF. CDR3 DNA sequence: TGTGCCAGCAGCGCCGGGATTAACTATGGCTACACCTTC.

The chain recombines TRBV25-1 with TRBJ2-1; D is possibly TRBD2 (6 bases). CDR1 MGHDK and CDR2 SYGVNS come from the germline V gene. The CDR3 extends over 16 amino acids. V lost 6 bases, J lost 2 bases, and 17 bases lay in between. CDR3 region: CASRPEGWRAYNEQFF. In nucleotides, the CDR3 is TGTGCCAGCAGACCCGAGGGGTGGAGGGCCTACAATGAGCAGTTCTTC. Full variable domain (remainder filled in from reference TRBV25-1 and TRBJ2-1): EADIYQTPRYLVIGTGKKITLECSQTMGHDKMYWYQQDPGMELHLIHYSYGVNSTEKGDLSSESTVSRIRTEHFPLTLESARPSHTSQYLCASRPEGWRAYNEQFFGPGTRLTVL.

A single count supports this clone. For the CDR3, the DNA is TGTGCCAGCAGTGAATTTGGGGGGAAAGGGAACACCGGGGAGCTGTTTTTT. This codes for CASSEFGGKGNTGELFF. The rearrangement uses TRBV25-1 and TRBJ2-2; TRBD2 might be the D (6 bases). Per the germline V gene, CDR1 is MGHDK and CDR2 is SYGVNS. Between the trimmed V and J ends, which lost 1 base and 1 base, there was a span of 13 bases. This CDR3 has 17 residues.

This chain connects TRBV19 to TRBJ1-5, with a weak D call TRBD1 (5 bases). CDR3 length: 18 amino acids. The V and J ends lost 6 bases and 0 bases respectively, with 21 bases between them. CDR1 and CDR2 from the germline V gene are LNHDA and SQIVND (reference sequence). The CDR3 here is CASSHTPRQTNSNQPQHF. The CDR3 DNA sequence: TGTGCCAGTAGCCATACCCCCCGACAGACAAATAGCAATCAGCCCCAGCATTTT.

V gene TRBV9 combines with J gene TRBJ2-1; 13 bases match TRBD2. CDR1 and CDR2 (germline): SGDLS, YYNGEE. CDR3 length equals 15 residues. Trimming at V came to 4 bases and at J to 7 bases, leaving 5 bases not matched to a gene. The CDR3 protein is CASSPGTSGNNEQFF. The CDR3 region has the DNA TGTGCCAGCAGCCCGGGGACTAGCGGGAATAATGAGCAGTTCTTC.